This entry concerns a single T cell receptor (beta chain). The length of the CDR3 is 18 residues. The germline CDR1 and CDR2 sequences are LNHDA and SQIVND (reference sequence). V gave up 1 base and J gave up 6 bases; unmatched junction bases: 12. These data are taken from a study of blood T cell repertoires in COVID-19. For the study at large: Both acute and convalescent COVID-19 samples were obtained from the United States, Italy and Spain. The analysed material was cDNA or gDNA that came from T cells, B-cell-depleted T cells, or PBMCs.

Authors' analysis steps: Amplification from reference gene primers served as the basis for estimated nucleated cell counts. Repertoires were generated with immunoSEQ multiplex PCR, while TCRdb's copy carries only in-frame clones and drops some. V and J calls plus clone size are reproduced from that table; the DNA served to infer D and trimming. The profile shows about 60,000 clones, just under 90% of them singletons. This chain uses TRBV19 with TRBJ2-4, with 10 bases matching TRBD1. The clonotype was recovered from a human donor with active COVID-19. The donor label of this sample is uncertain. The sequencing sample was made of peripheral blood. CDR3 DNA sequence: TGTGCCAGTAGTATAGGGGACAGGGGCGCGCCTAAGGGAAACATTCAGTACTTC. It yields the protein CASSIGDRGAPKGNIQYF.